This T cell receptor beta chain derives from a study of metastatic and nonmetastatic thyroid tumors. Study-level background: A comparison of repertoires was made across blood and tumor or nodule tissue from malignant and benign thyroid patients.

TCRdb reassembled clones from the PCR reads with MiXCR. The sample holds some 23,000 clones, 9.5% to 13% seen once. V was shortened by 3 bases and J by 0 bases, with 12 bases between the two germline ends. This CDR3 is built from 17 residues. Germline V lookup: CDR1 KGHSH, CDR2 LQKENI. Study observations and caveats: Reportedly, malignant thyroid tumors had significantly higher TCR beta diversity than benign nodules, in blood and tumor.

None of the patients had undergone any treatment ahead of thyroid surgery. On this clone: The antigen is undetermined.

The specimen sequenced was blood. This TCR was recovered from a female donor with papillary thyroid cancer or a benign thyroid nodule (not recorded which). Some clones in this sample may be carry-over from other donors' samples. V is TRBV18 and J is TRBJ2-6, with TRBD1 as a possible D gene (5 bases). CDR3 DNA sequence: TGTGCCAGCTCACCTGGGGCACCTAACTCTGGGGCCAACGTCCTGACTTTC. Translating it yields CASSPGAPNSGANVLTF.